Following are 10 T cell receptor beta chains from one sample sequenced in a study of T cells in Graves' hyperthyroidism and ophthalmopathy. RNA transcripts provided the source from which TCR beta CDR3 regions were amplified. The study used the HTBI primer set for a first-round RT-PCR of the TCR CDR3. One entry per CDR3 protein, called by TCRdb with MiXCR from the multiplex PCR reads. Altogether roughly 650,000 distinct CDR3 sequences are present, roughly 16% being singletons, with the ten largest covering roughly 3%. Input material: blood. The receptor source for this set is a woman aged 40 to 50 with Graves' ophthalmopathy.

This sequence joins TRBV18 and TRBJ1-5; D is unclear. CDR1 KGHSH and CDR2 LQKENI come from the germline V gene. This CDR3 has 13 amino acids. The V end lost 4 bases, the J end lost 5 bases, and 9 bases lay between the germline ends. CDR3 amino acids: CASSHSFDQPQHF. In nucleotides, the CDR3 is TGTGCCAGCTCACACAGTTTCGATCAGCCCCAGCATTTT.

This clonotype has at least ten counts. The gene calls are TRBV28 and TRBJ2-5; 11 bases match TRBD2. Germline CDR1 reads MDHEN; CDR2 reads SYDVKM. This CDR3 is 15 amino acids long. V trimming: 5 bases; J trimming: 4 bases; junction bases outside the gene matches: 6. CDR3 protein: CASSPYTSGRETQYF. The CDR3 region has the DNA TGTGCCAGCAGTCCATACACTAGCGGGAGAGAGACCCAGTACTTC.

This clonotype was found many times. The V and J genes are TRBV12-3 or TRBV12-4 and TRBJ2-3; D is possibly TRBD2 (6 bases). Trimming removed 9 bases at V and 2 bases at J, with 12 bases between. The CDR3 is 13 residues long. Here the CDR3 DNA reads TGTGCCAGTCACGGGGGACTCACAGATACGCAGTATTTT. The encoded protein is CASHGGLTDTQYF.

This clonotype was observed a few times. The chain employs TRBV10-1 and TRBJ2-1, with 13 bases aligning to TRBD2. V lost 0 bases to trimming and J lost 7 bases; unmatched junction nucleotides: 18. The V gene's germline CDR1 is WNHNN and CDR2 SYGVQD (reference sequence). This CDR3 spans 21 amino acids. The CDR3 DNA reads TGCGCCAGCAGTGAGTCTAGCCTTGGACTAGCGGGAGTAGGGATCGGGAATGAGCAGTTCTTC. The encoded protein is CASSESSLGLAGVGIGNEQFF.

This chain joins TRBV5-1 and TRBJ2-5; possibly TRBD1 for D (6 bases). With 3 bases removed from V and 5 bases from J, the gap between germline ends came to 23 bases. The CDR3 loop spans 17 amino acids. Per germline, CDR1 SGHRS and CDR2 YFSETQ. The CDR3 spells CASSSDRQEWGTETQYF. The CDR3 bases are TGCGCCAGCAGCTCCGACCGACAGGAATGGGGAACGGAGACCCAGTACTTC.

V usage is TRBV6-1 and J usage is TRBJ2-3, with D perhaps TRBD2 (5 bases). V was shortened by 6 bases and J by 1 base, with 20 bases between the two germline ends. Germline values: CDR1 MNHNS, CDR2 SASEGT. The CDR3 is 17 residues long. For the CDR3, the DNA is TGTGCCAGCAGGAGACGGGGTACAACGCGGGGCACAGATACGCAGTATTTT. It specifies CASRRRGTTRGTDTQYF.

This clonotype appeared a few times. This chain joins TRBV9 and TRBJ1-6; D gene unclear. V gave up 3 bases and J gave up 1 base, with 11 bases separating them. The CDR3 covers 16 residues. Per the germline V gene, CDR1 is SGDLS and CDR2 is YYNGEE. DNA of the CDR3: TGTGCCAGCAGCGCCGCGGGTGGTTCCTATAATTCACCCCTCCACTTT. The encoded protein is CASSAAGGSYNSPLHF.

The table lists this clonotype with many counts. This chain links TRBV28 with TRBJ1-2; D unresolved. Deletions cut 8 bases from V and 5 bases from J, with 15 bases between. Germline-derived CDR1 and CDR2 are MDHEN and SYDVKM. The CDR3 runs 13 residues. CDR3 DNA: TGTGCCAGCCTCCACGGAACGGAATATGGCTACACCTTC. This encodes CASLHGTEYGYTF.

The V call is TRBV27, the J call TRBJ2-7; TRBD2 is a possible D gene (6 bases). The CDR3 covers 14 residues. Per the germline V gene, CDR1 is MNHEY and CDR2 is SMNVEV (reference sequence). The ends were cut back, 6 bases at V and 4 bases at J, with 16 bases in the middle. CDR3 region: CASRQRDSSYEQYF. CDR3 nucleotides: TGTGCCAGCAGACAACGGGACTCCAGTTACGAGCAGTACTTC.

This clonotype was seen a few times. The V call is TRBV12-3 or TRBV12-4, the J call TRBJ2-2; 7 nucleotides align to TRBD1. V dropped 5 bases and J dropped 4; count of bases not matched to a gene: 7. The CDR3 has 15 residues. Written as DNA, the CDR3 is TGTGCCAGCAGTCCGAGAGGGACAGCCACCGGGGAGCTGTTTTTT. Its protein product is CASSPRGTATGELFF.